This TCR beta chain originates from a study of tumor-infiltrating lymphocytes in glioblastoma multiforme. On this clonotype itself: Its antigen remains unknown.

TCR beta libraries were built from RNA through three nested multiplex PCR rounds using modified ARM-PCR. TCRB-specific cDNA synthesis used around 0.5 ug of total RNA. TCRdb re-derived calls from the multiplex PCR reads in MiXCR, one entry per CDR3 protein. In the table there are about 9,600 distinct CDR3 sequences, about 72% of which are singletons. Germline CDR1 reads LNHNV; CDR2 reads YYDKDF (reference sequence). V lost 0 bases and J lost 1, with 7 bases in between. This CDR3 has 14 amino acids. Study conclusions and caveats: TCR plus mutation findings rest on a single glioblastoma patient. Clone frequencies may be distorted by unequal TCR transcripts per cell.

The genes are TRBV15 and TRBJ2-7; the D gene could be TRBD1 or TRBD2 (5 bases each). The receptor was derived from a male donor with glioblastoma. The sample consisted of brain tumor tissue. This CDR3 reads CATSREGVSYEQYF. The CDR3 DNA follows: TGTGCCACCAGCAGAGAGGGGGTGTCCTACGAGCAGTACTTC.